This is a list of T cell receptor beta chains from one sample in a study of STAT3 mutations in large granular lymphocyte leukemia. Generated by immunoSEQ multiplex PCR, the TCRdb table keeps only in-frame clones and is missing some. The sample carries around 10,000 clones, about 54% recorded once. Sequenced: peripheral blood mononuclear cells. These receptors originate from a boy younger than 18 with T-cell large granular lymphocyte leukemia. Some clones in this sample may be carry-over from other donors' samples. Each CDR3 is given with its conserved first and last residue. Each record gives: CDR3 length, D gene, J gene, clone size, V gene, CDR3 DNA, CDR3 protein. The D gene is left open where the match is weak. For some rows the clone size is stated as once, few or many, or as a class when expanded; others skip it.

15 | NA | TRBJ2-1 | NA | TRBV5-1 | TGCGCCAGCAGCTTGACCCCTAACCCCACGGTGGCGCAGTTCTTC | CASSLTPNPTVAQFF
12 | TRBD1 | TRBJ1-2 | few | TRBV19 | TGTGCCAGCCGGGACAGGGACAAGGGCTACACCTTC | CASRDRDKGYTF
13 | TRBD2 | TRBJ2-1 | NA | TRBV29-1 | TGCAGCGTTGAAAGCGGGAGAGTCGGTGAGCAGTTCTTC | CSVESGRVGEQFF
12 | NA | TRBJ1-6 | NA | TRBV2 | TGTGCCAGCAGTGATCAGGGATCACCCCTCCACTTT | CASSDQGSPLHF
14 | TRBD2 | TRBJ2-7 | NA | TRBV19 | TGTGCCAGTAGTTTGCTAGCGGGGACCTACGAGCAGTACTTC | CASSLLAGTYEQYF
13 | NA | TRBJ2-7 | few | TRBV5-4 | TGTGCCAGCAGCTATGACAGTGCCTACGAGCAGTACTTC | CASSYDSAYEQYF
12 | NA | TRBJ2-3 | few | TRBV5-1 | TGCGCCAGCAGCTTGTCGTACGATACGCAGTATTTT | CASSLSYDTQYF
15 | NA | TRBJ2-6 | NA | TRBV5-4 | TGTGCCAGCAGCTTTCCCCTTACTGGGGCCAACGTCCTGACTTTC | CASSFPLTGANVLTF
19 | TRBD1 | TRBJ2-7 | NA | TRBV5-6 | TGTGCCAGCAGCTTACCCTCAAGCAGGGGGCGCGATTACTCCTACGAGCAGTACTTC | CASSLPSSRGRDYSYEQYF
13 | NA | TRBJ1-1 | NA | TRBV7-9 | TGTGCCAGCAGCGAACAGGGGAACACTGAAGCTTTCTTT | CASSEQGNTEAFF
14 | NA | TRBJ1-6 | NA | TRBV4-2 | TGTGCCAGCAGCCCGGGACAATATAATTCACCCCTCCACTTT | CASSPGQYNSPLHF
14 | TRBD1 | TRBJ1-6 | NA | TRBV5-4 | TGTGCCAGCAGCAAGGGACAGTCGGATTCACCCCTCCACTTT | CASSKGQSDSPLHF
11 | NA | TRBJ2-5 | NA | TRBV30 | TGTGCCTGGAGTGCTCAAGAGACCCAGTACTTC | CAWSAQETQYF
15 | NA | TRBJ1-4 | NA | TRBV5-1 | TGCGCCAGCAGCTTGGACCGCGGGGGCGATGAAAAACTGTTTTTT | CASSLDRGGDEKLFF
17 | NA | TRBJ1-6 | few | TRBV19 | TGTGCCAGTAGTATAGGACAGACGAGCTCCTATAATTCACCCCTCCACTTT | CASSIGQTSSYNSPLHF
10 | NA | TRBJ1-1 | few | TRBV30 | TGTGCCTGGGCTCGCACTGAAGCTTTCTTT | CAWARTEAFF
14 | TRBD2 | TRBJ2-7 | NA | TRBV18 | TGTGCCAGCTCGGCGACTAGCAGTTCTTACGAGCAGTACTTC | CASSATSSSYEQYF
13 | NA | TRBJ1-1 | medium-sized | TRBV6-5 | TGTGCCAGCAGAATCCGGGAAAACACTGAAGCTTTCTTT | CASRIRENTEAFF
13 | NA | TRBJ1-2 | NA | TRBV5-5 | TGTGCCAGCAGCCCCTCCCGGGACCATGGCTACACCTTC | CASSPSRDHGYTF
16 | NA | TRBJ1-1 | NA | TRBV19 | TGTGCCAGTAGTATGGGACGGGATCTCATGAACACTGAAGCTTTCTTT | CASSMGRDLMNTEAFF
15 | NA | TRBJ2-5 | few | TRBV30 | TGTGCCTGGACTCCCTTCGTCGGGAACCAAGAGACCCAGTACTTC | CAWTPFVGNQETQYF
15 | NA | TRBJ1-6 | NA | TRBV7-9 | TGTGCCAGCAGCTTAGCTTCCGGGTATAATTCACCCCTCCACTTT | CASSLASGYNSPLHF
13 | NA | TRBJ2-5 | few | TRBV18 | TGTGCCAGCTCACCAAGGCAGGGAGAGACCCAGTACTTC | CASSPRQGETQYF
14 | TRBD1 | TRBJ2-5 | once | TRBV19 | TGTGCCAGTAGTTCGGGACAGCCACAAGAGACCCAGTACTTC | CASSSGQPQETQYF
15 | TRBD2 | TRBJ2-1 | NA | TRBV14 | TGTGCCAGCAGGGTAGCGGGAGGGCCCCTCAATGAGCAGTTCTTC | CASRVAGGPLNEQFF
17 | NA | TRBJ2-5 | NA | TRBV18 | TGTGCCAGCTCACCACCGAGTACTTATGGCCGCCAAGAGACCCAGTACTTC | CASSPPSTYGRQETQYF
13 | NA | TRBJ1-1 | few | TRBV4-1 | TGCGCCAGCAGCCCTCGGGTCACCACTGAAGCTTTCTTT | CASSPRVTTEAFF
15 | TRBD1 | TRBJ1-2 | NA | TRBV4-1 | TGCGCCAGCAGCCAGCCGGGACAGAGTAACTATGGCTACACCTTC | CASSQPGQSNYGYTF
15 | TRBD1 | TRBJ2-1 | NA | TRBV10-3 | TGTGCCATCAGTGAGTTGGGACAGGGGTACAATGAGCAGTTCTTC | CAISELGQGYNEQFF
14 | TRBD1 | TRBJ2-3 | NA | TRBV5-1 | TGCGCCAGCAGCTTACAGGGGGCAGCAGATACGCAGTATTTT | CASSLQGAADTQYF
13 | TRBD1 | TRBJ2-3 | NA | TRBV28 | TGTGCCAGCAGTCCCTGGACAGGGGGTGGGCAGTATTTT | CASSPWTGGGQYF
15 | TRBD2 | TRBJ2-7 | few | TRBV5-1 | TGCGCCAGCAGCTCGGGACTAGCGCCGTCCTACGAGCAGTACTTC | CASSSGLAPSYEQYF
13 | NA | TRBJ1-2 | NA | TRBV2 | TGTGCCAGCCAGAAAGACGGGAACTATGGCTACACCTTC | CASQKDGNYGYTF
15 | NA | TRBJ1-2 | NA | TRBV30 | TGTGCCTGGAGTCAAACCGCCCTGGTGACCTATGGCTACACCTTC | CAWSQTALVTYGYTF
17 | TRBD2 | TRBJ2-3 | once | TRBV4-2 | TGTGCCAGCAGCCAATGGGCTTCTAGCGGTAGCACAGATACGCAGTATTTT | CASSQWASSGSTDTQYF
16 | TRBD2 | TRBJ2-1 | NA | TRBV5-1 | TGCGCCAGCAGCCCCGGGTCTAGCGGTTCCTACAATGAGCAGTTCTTC | CASSPGSSGSYNEQFF
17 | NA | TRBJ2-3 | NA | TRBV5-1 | TGCGCCAGCAGCTTGGGGGCAGGTCCAGTGATCACAGATACGCAGTATTTT | CASSLGAGPVITDTQYF
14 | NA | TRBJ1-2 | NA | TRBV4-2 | TGTGCCAGCAGCGGAGAGGACGGATCCTATGGCTACACCTTC | CASSGEDGSYGYTF
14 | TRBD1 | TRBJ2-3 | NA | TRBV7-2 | TGTGCCAGCAGCTACCGGACAGGGACAGATACGCAGTATTTT | CASSYRTGTDTQYF
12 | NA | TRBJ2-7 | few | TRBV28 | TGTGCCAGCAGTTTAGGAGGCTACGAGCAGTACTTC | CASSLGGYEQYF
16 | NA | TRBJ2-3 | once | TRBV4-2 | TGTGCCAGCAGCCCCAGGGTGGGGGTGTCACCAGATACGCAGTATTTT | CASSPRVGVSPDTQYF
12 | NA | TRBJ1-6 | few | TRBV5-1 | TGCGCCAGCAGCTTGGGTTGGCCACCCCTCCACTTT | CASSLGWPPLHF
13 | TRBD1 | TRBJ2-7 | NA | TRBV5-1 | TGCGCCAGCAGCATTGACAGGGACTACGAGCAGTACTTC | CASSIDRDYEQYF
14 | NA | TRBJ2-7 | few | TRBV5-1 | TGCGCCAGCGAAAGACAGCCCCGAGGGGAAGAGCAGTACTTC | CASERQPRGEEQYF
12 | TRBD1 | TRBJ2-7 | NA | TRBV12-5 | TGTGCTAGTGCCCAGGGGGCGTACGAGCAGTACTTC | CASAQGAYEQYF
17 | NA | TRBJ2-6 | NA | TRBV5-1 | TGCGCCAGCAGCAGAACAGGCCCCAGCTCTGGGGCCAACGTCCTGACTTTC | CASSRTGPSSGANVLTF
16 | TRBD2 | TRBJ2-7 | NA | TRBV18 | TGTGCCAGCTCACCACCTCAGGCTAGCGGGAGTAACGAGCAGTACTTC | CASSPPQASGSNEQYF
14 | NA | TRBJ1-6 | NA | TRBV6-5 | TGTGCCAGCAGTTCCGACTTTTTTGTTTCACCCCTCCACTTT | CASSSDFFVSPLHF
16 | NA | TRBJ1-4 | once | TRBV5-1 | TGCGCCAGCAGCTTGGCCTTCTCCACAACTAATGAAAAACTGTTTTTT | CASSLAFSTTNEKLFF
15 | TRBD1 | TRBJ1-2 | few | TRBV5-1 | TGCGCCAGCAGCCCGGGACAGGGAGCGTCCTATGGCTACACCTTC | CASSPGQGASYGYTF
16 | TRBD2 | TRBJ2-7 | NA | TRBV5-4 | TGTGCCAGCAGCCGGCCTATAGCGGGGACCTCCTACGAGCAGTACTTC | CASSRPIAGTSYEQYF
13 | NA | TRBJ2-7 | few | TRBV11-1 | TGTGCCAGCAGCTTGACAGCCTCCTACGAGCAGTACTTC | CASSLTASYEQYF
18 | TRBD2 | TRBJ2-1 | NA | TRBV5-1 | TGCGCCAGCAGCTTCGGGACTAGCGGGAGTTACTCCTACAATGAGCAGTTCTTC | CASSFGTSGSYSYNEQFF
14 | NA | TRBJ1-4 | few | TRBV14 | TGTGCCAGCAGCTCAAGGACCGAGGACGAAAAACTGTTTTTT | CASSSRTEDEKLFF
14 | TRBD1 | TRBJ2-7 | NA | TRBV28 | TGTGCCAGCAGTTCCGGGACAGTCCCTTGGGAGCAGTACTTC | CASSSGTVPWEQYF